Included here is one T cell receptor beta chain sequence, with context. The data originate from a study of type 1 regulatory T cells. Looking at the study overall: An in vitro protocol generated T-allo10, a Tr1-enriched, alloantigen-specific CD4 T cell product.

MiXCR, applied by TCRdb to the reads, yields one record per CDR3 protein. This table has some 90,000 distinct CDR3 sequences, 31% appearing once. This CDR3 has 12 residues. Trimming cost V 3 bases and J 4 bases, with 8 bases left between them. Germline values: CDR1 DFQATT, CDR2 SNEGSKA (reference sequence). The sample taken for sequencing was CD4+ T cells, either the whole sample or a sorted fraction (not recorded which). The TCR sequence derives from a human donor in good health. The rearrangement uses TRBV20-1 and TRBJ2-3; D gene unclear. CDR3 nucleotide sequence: TGCAGTGCTAGGGGTCCGGCAGATACGCAGTATTTT. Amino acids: CSARGPADTQYF.